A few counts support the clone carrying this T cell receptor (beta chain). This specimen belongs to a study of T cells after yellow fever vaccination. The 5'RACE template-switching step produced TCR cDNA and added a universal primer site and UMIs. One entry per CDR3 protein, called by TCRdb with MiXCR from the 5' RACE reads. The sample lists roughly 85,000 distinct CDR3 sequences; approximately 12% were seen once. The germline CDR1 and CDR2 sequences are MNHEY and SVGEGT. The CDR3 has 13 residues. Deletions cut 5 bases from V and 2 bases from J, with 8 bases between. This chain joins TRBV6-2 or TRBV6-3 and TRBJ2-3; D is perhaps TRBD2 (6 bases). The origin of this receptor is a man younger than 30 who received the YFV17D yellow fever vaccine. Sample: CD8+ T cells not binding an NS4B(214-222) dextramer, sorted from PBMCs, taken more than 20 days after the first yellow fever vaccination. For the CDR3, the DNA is TGTGCCAGCAGTGGAGGGTACACAGATACGCAGTATTTT. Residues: CASSGGYTDTQYF.